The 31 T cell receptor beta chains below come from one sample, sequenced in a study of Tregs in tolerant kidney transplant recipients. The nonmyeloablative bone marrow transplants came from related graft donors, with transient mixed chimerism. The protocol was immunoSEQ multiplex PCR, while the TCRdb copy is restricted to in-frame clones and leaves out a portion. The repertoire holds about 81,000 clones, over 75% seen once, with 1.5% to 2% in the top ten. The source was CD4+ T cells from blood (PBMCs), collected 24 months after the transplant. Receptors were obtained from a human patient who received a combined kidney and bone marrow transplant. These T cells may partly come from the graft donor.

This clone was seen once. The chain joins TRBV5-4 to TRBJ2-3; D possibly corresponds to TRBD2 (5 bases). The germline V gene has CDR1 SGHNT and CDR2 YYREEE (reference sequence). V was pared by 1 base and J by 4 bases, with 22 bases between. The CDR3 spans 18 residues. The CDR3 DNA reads TGTGCCAGCAGCTTGTATTTGGTGAGGGAGTTGTCACCAGATACGCAGTATTTT. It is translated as CASSLYLVRELSPDTQYF.

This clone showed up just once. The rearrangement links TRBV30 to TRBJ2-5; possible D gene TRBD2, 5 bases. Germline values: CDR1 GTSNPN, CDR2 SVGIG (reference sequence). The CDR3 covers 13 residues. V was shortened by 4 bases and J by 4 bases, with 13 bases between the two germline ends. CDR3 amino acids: CAWIRAGGETQYF. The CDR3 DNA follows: TGTGCCTGGATCAGAGCCGGAGGAGAGACCCAGTACTTC.

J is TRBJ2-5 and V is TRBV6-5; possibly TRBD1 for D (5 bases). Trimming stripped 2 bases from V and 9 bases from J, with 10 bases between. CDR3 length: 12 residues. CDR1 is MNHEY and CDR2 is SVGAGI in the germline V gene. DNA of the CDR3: TGTGCCAGCAGTTACGCACTCAGGGCCCAGTACTTC. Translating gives CASSYALRAQYF.

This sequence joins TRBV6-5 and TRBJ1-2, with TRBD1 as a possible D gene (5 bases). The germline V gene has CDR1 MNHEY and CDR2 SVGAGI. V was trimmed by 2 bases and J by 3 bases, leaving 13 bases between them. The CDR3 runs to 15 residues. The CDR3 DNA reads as TGTGCCAGCAGTTACCGGGACTTCGCTTACTATGGCTACACCTTC. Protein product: CASSYRDFAYYGYTF.

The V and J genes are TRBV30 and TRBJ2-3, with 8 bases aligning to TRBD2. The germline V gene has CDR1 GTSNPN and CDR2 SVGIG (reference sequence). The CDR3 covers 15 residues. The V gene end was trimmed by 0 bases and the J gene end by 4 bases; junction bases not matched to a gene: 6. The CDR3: CAWSVRLAGSDTQYF. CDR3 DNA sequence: TGTGCCTGGAGTGTACGGTTAGCGGGGTCAGATACGCAGTATTTT.

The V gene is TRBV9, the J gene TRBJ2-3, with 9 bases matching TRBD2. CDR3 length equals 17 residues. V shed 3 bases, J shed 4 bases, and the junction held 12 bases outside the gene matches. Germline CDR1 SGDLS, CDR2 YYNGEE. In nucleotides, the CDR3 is TGTGCCAGCAGCGGAGGCCTAGAGCGGGGGGAACCAGATACGCAGTATTTT. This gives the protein CASSGGLERGEPDTQYF.

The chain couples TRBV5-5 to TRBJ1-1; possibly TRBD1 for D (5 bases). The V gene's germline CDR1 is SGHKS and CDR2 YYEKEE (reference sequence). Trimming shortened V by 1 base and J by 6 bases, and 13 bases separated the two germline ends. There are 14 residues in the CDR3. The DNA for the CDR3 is TGTGCCAGCAGCTTGTTTCAGGGTAACTCTGAAGCTTTCTTT. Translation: CASSLFQGNSEAFF.

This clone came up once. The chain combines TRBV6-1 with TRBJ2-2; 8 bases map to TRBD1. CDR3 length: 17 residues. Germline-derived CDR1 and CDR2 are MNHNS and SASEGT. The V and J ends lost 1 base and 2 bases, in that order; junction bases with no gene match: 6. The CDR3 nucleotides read TGTGCCAGCAGTGAAGTGTGGCAGGGGGCAAACACCGGGGAGCTGTTTTTT. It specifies CASSEVWQGANTGELFF.

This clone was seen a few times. The CDR3 DNA reads TGTGCCAGCATCCTCGGGATCTCCTCTGGAAACACCATATATTTT. Protein product: CASILGISSGNTIYF. This chain links TRBV7-9 with TRBJ1-3; no clear D. The CDR3 is 15 residues long. Trimming left V 7 bases short and J 0 bases short, with 13 bases between. In germline, CDR1 is SEHNR, CDR2 FQNEAQ (reference sequence).

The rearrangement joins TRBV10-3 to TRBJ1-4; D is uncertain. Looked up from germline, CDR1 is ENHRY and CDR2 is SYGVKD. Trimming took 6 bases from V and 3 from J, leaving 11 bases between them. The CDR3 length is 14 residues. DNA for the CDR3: TGTGCCATCAGGGCTGAACGGGCTAATGAAAAACTGTTTTTT. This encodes CAIRAERANEKLFF.

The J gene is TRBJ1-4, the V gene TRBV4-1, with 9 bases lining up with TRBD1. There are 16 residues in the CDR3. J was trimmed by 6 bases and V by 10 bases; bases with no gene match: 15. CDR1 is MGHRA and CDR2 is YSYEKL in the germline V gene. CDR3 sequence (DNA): TGCGCCACCCAAAGGACAGGGGTTATTAGGGATGAAAAACTGTTTTTT. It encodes CATQRTGVIRDEKLFF.

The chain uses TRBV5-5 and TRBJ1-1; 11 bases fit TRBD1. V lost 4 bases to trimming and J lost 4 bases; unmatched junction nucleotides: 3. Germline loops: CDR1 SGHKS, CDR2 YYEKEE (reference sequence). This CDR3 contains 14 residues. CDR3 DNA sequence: TGTGCCAGCAGCGGGACAGGGGGGTTCACTGAAGCTTTCTTT. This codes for CASSGTGGFTEAFF.

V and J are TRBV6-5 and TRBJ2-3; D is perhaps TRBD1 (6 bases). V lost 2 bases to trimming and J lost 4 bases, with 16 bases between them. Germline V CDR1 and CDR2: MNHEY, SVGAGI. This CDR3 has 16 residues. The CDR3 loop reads CASSYGPSEGADTQYF. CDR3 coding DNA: TGTGCCAGCAGTTACGGGCCATCCGAGGGGGCAGATACGCAGTATTTT.

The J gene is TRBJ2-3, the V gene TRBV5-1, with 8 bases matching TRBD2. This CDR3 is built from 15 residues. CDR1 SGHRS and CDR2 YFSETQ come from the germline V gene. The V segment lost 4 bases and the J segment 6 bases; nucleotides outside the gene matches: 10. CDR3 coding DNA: TGCGCCAGCAGCCCCTCCGGGACTAGAGCTGATACGCAGTATTTT. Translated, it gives CASSPSGTRADTQYF. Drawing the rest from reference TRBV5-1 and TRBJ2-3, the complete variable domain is KAGVTQTPRYLIKTRGQQVTLSCSPISGHRSVSWYQQTPGQGLQFLFEYFSETQRNKGNFPGRFSGRQFSNSRSEMNVSTLELGDSALYLCASSPSGTRADTQYFGPGTRLTVL.

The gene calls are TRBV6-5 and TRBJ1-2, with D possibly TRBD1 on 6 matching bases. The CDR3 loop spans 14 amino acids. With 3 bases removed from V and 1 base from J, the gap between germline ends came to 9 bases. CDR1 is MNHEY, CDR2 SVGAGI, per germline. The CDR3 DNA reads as TGTGCCAGCAGTTATAACAGGGTTAACTATGGCTACACCTTC. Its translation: CASSYNRVNYGYTF.

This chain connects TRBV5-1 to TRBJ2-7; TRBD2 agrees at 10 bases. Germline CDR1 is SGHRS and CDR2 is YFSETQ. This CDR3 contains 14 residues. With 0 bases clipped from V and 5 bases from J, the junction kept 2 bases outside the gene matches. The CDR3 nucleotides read TGCGCCAGCAGCTTGGTGGGGACTAGCGACGAGCAGTACTTC. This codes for CASSLVGTSDEQYF.

CDR3 sequence: CASSSQPSGTDTQYF. The DNA of the CDR3 is TGCGCCAGCAGCAGTCAGCCAAGCGGAACAGATACGCAGTATTTT. The rearrangement joins TRBV5-1 to TRBJ2-3; a weak D match, TRBD2 (5 bases). V lost 4 bases and J 3 bases, leaving 15 bases between the germline ends. This CDR3 contains 15 residues. Germline V gives CDR1 SGHRS, CDR2 YFSETQ.

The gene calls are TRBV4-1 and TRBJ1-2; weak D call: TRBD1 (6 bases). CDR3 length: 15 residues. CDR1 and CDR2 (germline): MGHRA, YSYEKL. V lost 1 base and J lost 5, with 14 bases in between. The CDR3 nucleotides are TGCGCCAGCAGCCAAGGTAGTCGGGACACTTATGGCTACACCTTC. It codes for CASSQGSRDTYGYTF.

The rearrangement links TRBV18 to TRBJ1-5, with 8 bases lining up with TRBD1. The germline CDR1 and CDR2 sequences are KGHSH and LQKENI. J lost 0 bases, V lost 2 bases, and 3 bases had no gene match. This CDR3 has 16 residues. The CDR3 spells CASSPGGQGSNQPQHF. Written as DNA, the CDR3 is TGTGCCAGCTCACCAGGAGGACAGGGTAGCAATCAGCCCCAGCATTTT.

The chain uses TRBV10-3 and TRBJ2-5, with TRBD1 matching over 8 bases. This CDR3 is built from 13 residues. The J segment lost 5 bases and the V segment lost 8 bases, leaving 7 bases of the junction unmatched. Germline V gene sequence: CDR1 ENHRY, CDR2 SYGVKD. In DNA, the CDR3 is TGTGCCATCGGACAGGGCTTGGGGGAGACCCAGTACTTC. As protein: CAIGQGLGETQYF.

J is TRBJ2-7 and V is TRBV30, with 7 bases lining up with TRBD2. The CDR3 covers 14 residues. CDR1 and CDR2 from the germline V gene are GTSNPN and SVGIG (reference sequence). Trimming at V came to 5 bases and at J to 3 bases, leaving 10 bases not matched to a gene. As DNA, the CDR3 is TGTGCCTGGCAAAGAGCGGGACGGAGCTACGAGCAGTACTTC. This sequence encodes CAWQRAGRSYEQYF.

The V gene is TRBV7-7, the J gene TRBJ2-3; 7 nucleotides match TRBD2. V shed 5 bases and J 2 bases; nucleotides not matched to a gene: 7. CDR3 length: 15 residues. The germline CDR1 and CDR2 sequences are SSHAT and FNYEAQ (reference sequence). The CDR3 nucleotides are TGTGCCAGCAGCCCCCGACTAGCTTCCACAGATACGCAGTATTTT. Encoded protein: CASSPRLASTDTQYF.

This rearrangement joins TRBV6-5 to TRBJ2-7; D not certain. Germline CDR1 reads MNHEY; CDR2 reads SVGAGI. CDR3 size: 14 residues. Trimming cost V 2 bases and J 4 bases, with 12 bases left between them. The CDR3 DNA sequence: TGTGCCAGCAGTTACGCTGATCGAGCTTACGAGCAGTACTTC. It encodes CASSYADRAYEQYF.

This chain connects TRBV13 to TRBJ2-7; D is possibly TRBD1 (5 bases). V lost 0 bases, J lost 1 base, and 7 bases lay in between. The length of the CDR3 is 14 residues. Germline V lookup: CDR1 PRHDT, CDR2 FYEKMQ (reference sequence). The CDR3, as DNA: TGTGCCAGCAGCTTAGGAGACAGATCCTACGAGCAGTACTTC. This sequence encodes CASSLGDRSYEQYF.

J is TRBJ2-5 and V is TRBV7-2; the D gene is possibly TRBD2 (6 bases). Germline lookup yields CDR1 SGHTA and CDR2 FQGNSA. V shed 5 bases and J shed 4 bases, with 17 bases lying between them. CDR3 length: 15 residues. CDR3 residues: CASSTQTRGVETQYF. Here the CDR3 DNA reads TGTGCCAGCAGCACTCAGACTAGAGGGGTAGAGACCCAGTACTTC.

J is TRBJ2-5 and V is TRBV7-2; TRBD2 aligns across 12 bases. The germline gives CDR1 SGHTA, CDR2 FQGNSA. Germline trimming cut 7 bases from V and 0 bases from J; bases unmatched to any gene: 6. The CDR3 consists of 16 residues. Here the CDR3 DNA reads TGTGCCAGCAAGGCTAGCGGGGGGGCTTACCAAGAGACCCAGTACTTC. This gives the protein CASKASGGAYQETQYF. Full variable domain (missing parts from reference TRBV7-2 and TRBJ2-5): GAGVSQSPSNKVTEKGKDVELRCDPISGHTALYWYRQSLGQGLEFLIYFQGNSAPDKSGLPSDRFSAERTGGSVSTLTIQRTQQEDSAVYLCASKASGGAYQETQYFGPGTRLLVL.

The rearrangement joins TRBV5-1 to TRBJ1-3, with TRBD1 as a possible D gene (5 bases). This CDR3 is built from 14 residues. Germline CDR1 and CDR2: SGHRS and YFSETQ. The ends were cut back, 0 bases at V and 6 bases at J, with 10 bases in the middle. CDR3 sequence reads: CASSLGRVENTIYF. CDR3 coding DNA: TGCGCCAGCAGCTTGGGCAGGGTGGAAAACACCATATATTTT.

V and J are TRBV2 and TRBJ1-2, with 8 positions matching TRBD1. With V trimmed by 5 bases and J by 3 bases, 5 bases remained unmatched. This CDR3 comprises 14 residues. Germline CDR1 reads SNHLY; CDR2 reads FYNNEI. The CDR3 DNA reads TGTGCCAGCAGTCAAGACAGGGGAGACTATGGCTACACCTTC. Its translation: CASSQDRGDYGYTF.

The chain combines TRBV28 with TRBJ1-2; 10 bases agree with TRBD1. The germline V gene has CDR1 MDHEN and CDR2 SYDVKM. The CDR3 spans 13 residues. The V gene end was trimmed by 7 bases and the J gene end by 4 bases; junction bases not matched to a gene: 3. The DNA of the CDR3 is TGTGCCAGCATAGGGGACAGGGGCTATGGCTACACCTTC. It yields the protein CASIGDRGYGYTF.

Written as DNA, the CDR3 is TGTGCCAGCAGCTCGCTAAATTACAATGAGCAGTTCTTC. Its protein is CASSSLNYNEQFF. V is TRBV5-8 and J is TRBJ2-1, with unresolved D. Germline V gene sequence: CDR1 SGHTS, CDR2 YDEGEE. The CDR3 spans 13 residues. Trimming left V 3 bases short and J 4 bases short, with 8 bases between.

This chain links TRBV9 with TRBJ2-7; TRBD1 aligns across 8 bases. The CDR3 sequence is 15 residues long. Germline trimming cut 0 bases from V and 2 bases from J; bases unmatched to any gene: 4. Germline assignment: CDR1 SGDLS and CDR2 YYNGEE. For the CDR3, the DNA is TGTGCCAGCAGCGTAGGACAGGGGTGGACCTACGAGCAGTACTTC. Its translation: CASSVGQGWTYEQYF. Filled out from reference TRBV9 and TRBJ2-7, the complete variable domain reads DSGVTQTPKHLITATGQRVTLRCSPRSGDLSVYWYQQSLDQGLQFLIQYYNGEERAKGNILERFSAQQFPDLHSELNLSSLELGDSALYFCASSVGQGWTYEQYFGPGTRLTVT.